These T cell receptor beta chains were read from a single sample in a study of T cell responses to AZD1222 COVID-19 vaccine. The protocol was immunoSEQ multiplex PCR, while the TCRdb copy is restricted to in-frame clones and leaves out a portion. The table shows about 85,000 clones, with 65% to 90% occurring only once. The input for sequencing was peripheral blood, taken on day 0 of AZD1222 vaccination. These receptors were obtained from an adult in good health. CDR3s include the opening cysteine and the closing phenylalanine or tryptophan. Fields, in order: V gene, J gene, D gene, clone size, CDR3 DNA, CDR3 protein. The D gene is left open where the match is weak. Clone size is stated in some rows and not others, as once, few, many or a class when expanded.

v_gene: TRBV27; j_gene: TRBJ2-1; d_gene: NA; abundance: NA; CDR3nt: TGTGCCAGCGGGGGGCTAGCGGCAATCAGCTCCTACAATGAGCAGTTCTTC; CDR3aa: CASGGLAAISSYNEQFF
v_gene: TRBV10-3; j_gene: TRBJ1-5; d_gene: NA; abundance: NA; CDR3nt: TGTGCCATCAGTGATAATCCTAATCAGCCCCAGCATTTT; CDR3aa: CAISDNPNQPQHF
v_gene: TRBV3-1/TRBV3-2; j_gene: TRBJ2-3; d_gene: TRBD1; abundance: NA; CDR3nt: TGTGCCAGCAGCCAAGTGCCAGGGGGCTCAGATACGCAGTATTTT; CDR3aa: CASSQVPGGSDTQYF
v_gene: TRBV7-9; j_gene: TRBJ2-1; d_gene: NA; abundance: few; CDR3nt: TGTGCCAGCAGCCCGTTGGGAAATGAGCAGTTCTTC; CDR3aa: CASSPLGNEQFF
v_gene: TRBV6-1; j_gene: TRBJ1-4; d_gene: NA; abundance: NA; CDR3nt: TGTGCCAGCAGTGAAGCACTATCCCAGGGGAGTGAAAAACTGTTTTTT; CDR3aa: CASSEALSQGSEKLFF
v_gene: TRBV5-6; j_gene: TRBJ2-7; d_gene: TRBD1; abundance: NA; CDR3nt: TGTGCCAGCAGCTTGAACAGGGGGCATTTTCCCTACGAGCAGTACTTC; CDR3aa: CASSLNRGHFPYEQYF
v_gene: TRBV11-3; j_gene: TRBJ2-1; d_gene: NA; abundance: NA; CDR3nt: TGTGCCAGCAGCGTCCGCTACAATGAGCAGTTCTTC; CDR3aa: CASSVRYNEQFF
v_gene: TRBV7-9; j_gene: TRBJ2-7; d_gene: NA; abundance: NA; CDR3nt: TGTGCCAGCAGCATTCCCTCGGGGGGCCGCTACGAGCAGTACTTC; CDR3aa: CASSIPSGGRYEQYF
v_gene: TRBV19; j_gene: TRBJ1-4; d_gene: NA; abundance: NA; CDR3nt: TGTGCCAGTAGTACAGTAGCGATCCCTGAAAAACTGTTTTTT; CDR3aa: CASSTVAIPEKLFF
v_gene: TRBV6-6; j_gene: TRBJ1-1; d_gene: NA; abundance: NA; CDR3nt: TGTGCCAGCAGTTATGGAGACACTGAAGCTTTCTTT; CDR3aa: CASSYGDTEAFF
v_gene: TRBV27; j_gene: TRBJ1-1; d_gene: TRBD1; abundance: once; CDR3nt: TGTGCCAGCAGTAGATCGGGACAGCCAAACACTGAAGCTTTCTTT; CDR3aa: CASSRSGQPNTEAFF
v_gene: TRBV13; j_gene: TRBJ2-7; d_gene: TRBD1; abundance: NA; CDR3nt: TGTGCCAGCAGCCCCCCGGACAGGTACTACGAGCAGTACTTC; CDR3aa: CASSPPDRYYEQYF
v_gene: TRBV11-2; j_gene: TRBJ2-2; d_gene: NA; abundance: NA; CDR3nt: TGTGCCAGCAGCTTACGGGGACCTCTTTGGAACACCGGGGAGCTGTTTTTT; CDR3aa: CASSLRGPLWNTGELFF
v_gene: TRBV7-9; j_gene: TRBJ1-6; d_gene: TRBD1; abundance: NA; CDR3nt: TGTGCCAGCAGCTTACCAGGGGGGCATTCACCCCTCCACTTT; CDR3aa: CASSLPGGHSPLHF
v_gene: TRBV25-1; j_gene: TRBJ1-6; d_gene: NA; abundance: NA; CDR3nt: TGTGCCAGCAGTGAATTTCAGGGGACTAATTCACCCCTCCACTTT; CDR3aa: CASSEFQGTNSPLHF
v_gene: TRBV6-5; j_gene: TRBJ1-5; d_gene: NA; abundance: once; CDR3nt: TGTGCCAGCAGATTATCAGGTCTGGGTCAGCCCCAGCATTTT; CDR3aa: CASRLSGLGQPQHF
v_gene: TRBV10-3; j_gene: TRBJ2-7; d_gene: TRBD2; abundance: NA; CDR3nt: TGTGCCATCAGTGAGTTGTGGAAATCAGCGGGGGGCGGTTCCGAGCAGTACTTC; CDR3aa: CAISELWKSAGGGSEQYF